These 15 T cell receptor beta chains were sequenced from one sample in a study of shared clonotypes between healthy human individuals. Libraries were prepared by immunoSEQ multiplex PCR; TCRdb keeps only in-frame clonotypes and omits some of them. The sample contains some 450,000 clones, more than 70% of which appear only once. The sample comprised PBMCs. The source of these receptors is a woman in her thirties or forties in good health. Some clones in this sample may be carry-over from other donors' samples.

This clone was seen a single time. The rearrangement links TRBV6-1 to TRBJ2-7; D is unclear. This CDR3 spans 13 amino acids. From germline, CDR1 is MNHNS and CDR2 SASEGT. With 1 base removed from V and 6 bases from J, the gap between germline ends came to 10 bases. CDR3 sequence: CASSEVARSEQYF. CDR3 DNA sequence: TGTGCCAGCAGTGAAGTGGCCCGGAGCGAGCAGTACTTC.

The rearrangement uses TRBV18 and TRBJ2-5; the match to TRBD2 covers 9 bases. Per germline, CDR1 KGHSH and CDR2 LQKENI. V gave up 4 bases and J gave up 5 bases; unmatched junction bases: 5. This CDR3 region has 14 residues. CDR3 in DNA: TGTGCCAGCTCACTTGTAGCGGGAGTGGAGACCCAGTACTTC. This translates into CASSLVAGVETQYF.

The genes are TRBV7-6 and TRBJ2-1, with 12 bases that match TRBD2. The trim removed 5 bases at V and 15 bases at J, leaving 11 bases unmatched. This CDR3 is 14 amino acids long. The germline V gene has CDR1 SGHVS and CDR2 FNYEAQ. The CDR3 DNA is TGTGCCAGCAGCCAAACTAGCGGGAGGCCCTATATGTTCTTC. It translates to CASSQTSGRPYMFF.

The rearrangement uses TRBV5-1 and TRBJ2-3; 11 bases align to TRBD2. The ends lost 7 bases at V and 4 bases at J; junction bases unmatched: 8. Germline-derived CDR1 and CDR2 are SGHRS and YFSETQ. The CDR3 has 15 amino acids. In DNA, the CDR3 is TGCGCCAGCGCTACTAGCGGGAGCGAGTCAGATACGCAGTATTTT. Translated: CASATSGSESDTQYF.

The V gene is TRBV10-3, the J gene TRBJ2-6; D unclear. Germline V gene data show CDR1 as ENHRY and CDR2 as SYGVKD. The CDR3 consists of 16 residues. V lost 2 bases and J 0 bases, leaving 8 bases between the germline ends. CDR3 bases: TGTGCCATCAGTGAGATGTGGACCTCTGGGGCCAACGTCCTGACTTTC. It codes for CAISEMWTSGANVLTF.

The sample holds a few counts of this clone. CDR3 region: CASSRYSDTQYF. In DNA form, the CDR3 reads TGTGCCAGCAGCCGGTACTCGGATACGCAGTATTTT. The V gene is TRBV5-8, the J gene TRBJ2-3; D remains unclear. Per the germline V gene, CDR1 is SGHTS and CDR2 is YDEGEE. This CDR3 has 12 residues. V lost 4 bases to trimming and J lost 6 bases, with 9 bases between them.

This rearrangement joins TRBV7-2 to TRBJ2-1, with 8 bases matching TRBD1. With 5 bases clipped from V and 3 bases from J, the junction kept 6 bases outside the gene matches. Germline CDR1 and CDR2: SGHTA and FQGNSA. The CDR3 is made up of 15 amino acids. The CDR3 nucleotides are TGTGCCAGCAGCACACAGGGGGGTATCTACAATGAGCAGTTCTTC. Translation: CASSTQGGIYNEQFF.

The chain recombines TRBV5-4 with TRBJ1-4; TRBD1 matches 10 bases. V was pared by 4 bases and J by 6 bases, with 3 bases of the junction left unmatched. Per the germline V gene, CDR1 is SGHNT and CDR2 is YYREEE (reference sequence). CDR3 length: 14 residues. The CDR3: CASSRQGADEKLFF. DNA of the CDR3: TGTGCCAGCAGCCGACAGGGGGCGGATGAAAAACTGTTTTTT. Full variable domain (missing parts from reference TRBV5-4 and TRBJ1-4): ETGVTQSPTHLIKTRGQQVTLRCSSQSGHNTVSWYQQALGQGPQFIFQYYREEENGRGNFPPRFSGLQFPNYSSELNVNALELDDSALYLCASSRQGADEKLFFGSGTQLSVL.

This chain connects TRBV4-2 to TRBJ1-5; D ambiguous. This CDR3 is 13 amino acids long. V lost 2 bases to trimming and J lost 5 bases, with 7 bases between them. From germline, CDR1 is LGHNA and CDR2 YNFKEQ. CDR3 amino acids: CASSQRVDQPQHF. The CDR3 DNA reads TGTGCCAGCAGCCAAAGGGTCGATCAGCCCCAGCATTTT.

This clone was seen only a few times. The V and J genes are TRBV5-1 and TRBJ2-5; D gene ambiguous. TRBJ2-7 matches the DNA end more closely, so the J call is doubtful. The germline V gene encodes CDR1 SGHRS and CDR2 YFSETQ. The CDR3 contains 13 residues. The CDR3 is CASSLGVSYEQYF. CDR3 DNA: TGCGCCAGCAGCTTGGGTGTTTCCTACGAGCAGTACTTC.

The chain combines TRBV27 with TRBJ2-7; perhaps TRBD1 as D (5 bases). This CDR3 has 14 amino acids. V was shortened by 9 bases and J by 3 bases, with 18 bases between the two germline ends. Germline assignment: CDR1 MNHEY and CDR2 SMNVEV (reference sequence). The DNA for the CDR3 is TGTGCCAGAGGGTCAAGGGGCAGGCACTACGAGCAGTACTTC. It is translated as CARGSRGRHYEQYF.

CDR3 sequence: CASSQGLAESTDTQYF. The CDR3 nucleotides read TGTGCCAGCAGCCAAGGACTAGCGGAGAGCACAGATACGCAGTATTTT. The V gene is TRBV4-2, the J gene TRBJ2-3, with 9 bases that match TRBD2. This CDR3 region has 16 residues. The germline gives CDR1 LGHNA, CDR2 YNFKEQ. V lost 1 base, J lost 0 bases, and 2 bases stayed unmatched.

This chain uses TRBV15 with TRBJ1-6; D is uncertain. CDR3 length: 16 residues. Germline V gene sequence: CDR1 LNHNV, CDR2 YYDKDF (reference sequence). V was trimmed by 1 base and J by 4 bases, leaving 11 bases between them. CDR3 sequence (DNA): TGTGCCACCAGCAGAGCCCTACAGACTTATAATTCACCCCTCCACTTT. Encoded protein: CATSRALQTYNSPLHF. Variable domain in full (rest from reference TRBV15 and TRBJ1-6): DAMVIQNPRYQVTQFGKPVTLSCSQTLNHNVMYWYQQKSSQAPKLLFHYYDKDFNNEADTPDNFQSRRPNTSFCFLDIRSPGLGDTAMYLCATSRALQTYNSPLHFGNGTRLTVT.

About this clone itself: It is likely a read error: a sequence one base away is far more abundant. Within the sample, other DNA sequences also encode this same CDR3. This chain links TRBV7-9 with TRBJ1-4; maybe TRBD1 (5 bases). The CDR3 loop spans 15 amino acids. CDR1 and CDR2 (germline): SEHNR, FQNEAQ (reference sequence). The CDR3 here is CASSWPSGSNEKLFF. The DNA of the CDR3 is TGTGCTAGCAGCTGGCCGTCAGGGTCTAATGAAAAACTGTTTTTT.

Of note for this clone: This probably arose from a read error, given a far larger clone one base away. Other nucleotide sequences in the sample specify the same CDR3. The chain joins TRBV30 to TRBJ2-5; D not certain. Germline CDR1 GTSNPN, CDR2 SVGIG (reference sequence). The germline V and J ends were trimmed by 2 bases and 4 bases, with 11 bases remaining between them. The CDR3 consists of 13 residues. Here the CDR3 reads CAWSHGSRETQYF. The CDR3 bases are TGTGCCTGGAGTCACGGCAGTCGAGAGACCCAGTACTTC. The full variable domain, completed using reference TRBV30 and TRBJ2-5, is SQTIHQWPATLVQPVGSPLSLECTVEGTSNPNLYWYRQAAGRGLQLLFYSVGIGQISSEVPQNLSASRPQDRQFILSSKKLLLSDSGFYLCAWSHGSRETQYFGPGTRLLVL.